The T cell receptor beta chain under discussion was sequenced for a study of blood T cell repertoires in COVID-19. Study details: There were acute and convalescent COVID-19 samples, and they came from the United States, Italy and Spain. Nucleic acid was either cDNA or gDNA, and it came from T cells, B-cell-depleted T cells, or PBMCs.

In the original workflow: From reference gene primer amplification, estimates of nucleated cell counts were derived. Some clones are missing from TCRdb's copy, which holds only in-frame ones; the method was immunoSEQ multiplex PCR. V and J calls and clone size come straight from that table; D and trimming were deduced from the DNA. The sample lists roughly 670,000 clones; approximately 90% were seen once. There are 15 residues in the CDR3. The germline CDR1 and CDR2 sequences are SGHRS and YFSETQ. V was pared by 4 bases and J by 6 bases, with 16 bases between. The TCR comes from a woman aged 18-29 years with acute or convalescent COVID-19. Sequences were obtained from peripheral blood. The chain couples TRBV5-1 to TRBJ1-4; no firm D call. CDR3 coding DNA: TGCGCCAGCAGCCCGGTACACGGAGACTATGAAAAACTGTTTTTT. It codes for CASSPVHGDYEKLFF.